This T cell receptor (beta chain) stems from a study of long-term antiretroviral therapy in people with HIV. Overall study results and limits: The study lacked data on ART adherence, viral resistance or therapy changes. Possibly under older ART regimens, blood was drawn between the mid-2000s and the late 2010s. Diversity went up after ART and still fell short of transplant donor controls.

Regarding this clone: Its specificity is not known.

The CDR3 runs to 19 residues. Unmatched junction bases numbered 11, after V lost 1 base and J lost 2 bases. Germline V CDR1 and CDR2: MNHEY, SMNVEV (reference sequence). immunoSEQ v3.0 was run at survey level. Assay used: immunoSEQ multiplex PCR; TCRdb lists only in-frame clones, some missing. There are some 34,000 clones in the sample; approximately 96% occur only once, and 2.4% lies in the top ten. The sample here was unsorted PBMCs, taken 6.6 years after starting antiretroviral therapy. The clonotype was recovered from a young man with HIV. The chain links TRBV27 to TRBJ2-6; TRBD2 matches at 7 bases. Here the CDR3 reads CASSLFSGLLPPGANVLTF. CDR3 in DNA: TGTGCCAGCAGTTTATTTTCGGGACTACTACCCCCTGGGGCCAACGTCCTGACTTTC.